The clone carrying this TCR beta chain came up many times. Its antigen is not known. Germline V gives CDR1 SGHAT, CDR2 FQNNGV. The CDR3 loop spans 13 amino acids. Deletions cut 5 bases from V and 9 bases from J, with 14 bases between. The sample comes from a study of blood T cells in healthy people across ages. Findings and limits, study-wide: Among long-lived donors, naive CD4+ cells were more numerous and diversity higher than in aged donors. Using unsorted PBMCs precluded a conclusive naive versus antigen-experienced comparison.

A second PCR, run for roughly 7 to 12 cycles, used a sample-barcoded 5' primer plus a J-beta primer mix. From each sample, at least 2.5 million paired-end reads containing CDR3 were obtained. TCRdb ran MiXCR on the 5' RACE reads and lists one entry per CDR3 protein. This table has about 1.7 million distinct CDR3 sequences, over 25% appearing once. Sequences were obtained from blood. This sequence originates from a woman aged 25 to 39 in good health. The V and J genes are TRBV11-2 and TRBJ2-4; maybe TRBD2 (6 bases). The CDR3 loop reads CASSPTSLGIQYF. Here the CDR3 DNA reads TGTGCCAGCAGCCCGACTAGTCTGGGCATTCAGTACTTC.